What follows are 24 T cell receptor beta chains derived from one specimen sequenced in a study of CD8 T cells in Susac syndrome. RNA totalling about 0.45 to 1 ug underwent reverse transcription with random hexamers. TCRdb called the immunoSEQ multiplex PCR reads again in MiXCR, with one record for every CDR3 protein. The table has 150,000 to 190,000 distinct CDR3 sequences, around 95% seen once. The specimen sequenced was CD4+ T cells from PBMCs. The origin of the receptors is a human donor with Susac syndrome.

CDR3 coding DNA: TGCAGCGTTCCGGGACGGGGAGCCAAAAACATTCAGTACTTC. This gives the protein CSVPGRGAKNIQYF. This chain joins TRBV29-1 and TRBJ2-4, with D perhaps given as TRBD1 or TRBD2 (5 bases each). The CDR3 runs to 14 residues. Trimming stripped 5 bases from V and 0 bases from J, with 11 bases between. Per the germline V gene, CDR1 is SQVTM and CDR2 is ANQGSEA.

This sequence joins TRBV14 and TRBJ1-2; unclear D gene. The CDR3 has 14 amino acids. The V gene lost 2 bases and the J gene lost 3 bases, with 10 bases spanning the gap. Germline V gene data show CDR1 as SGHDN and CDR2 as FVKESK. CDR3 region: CASSQKGGYYGYTF. The CDR3, as DNA: TGTGCCAGCAGCCAAAAGGGAGGGTACTATGGCTACACCTTC.

CDR3 sequence reads: CAISKSTEQPQHF. The CDR3 nucleotides are TGTGCCATCAGTAAATCGACGGAACAGCCCCAGCATTTT. The chain combines TRBV10-3 with TRBJ1-5; D gene unclear. The CDR3 totals 13 residues. In germline, CDR1 is ENHRY, CDR2 SYGVKD. V was trimmed by 5 bases and J by 7 bases, leaving 12 bases between them.

This rearrangement joins TRBV5-1 to TRBJ2-1; 7 nucleotides match TRBD2. Germline-derived CDR1 and CDR2 are SGHRS and YFSETQ. V was pared by 1 base and J by 5 bases, with 3 bases of the junction left unmatched. The CDR3 runs to 14 residues. Here the CDR3 reads CASSLSTSNNEQFF. CDR3 nucleotides: TGCGCCAGCAGCTTGTCGACTAGCAACAATGAGCAGTTCTTC.

The chain uses TRBV11-2 and TRBJ2-3; D possibly corresponds to TRBD2 (7 bases). V was pared by 0 bases and J by 3 bases, with 13 bases between. The CDR3 covers 16 residues. CDR1 is SGHAT and CDR2 is FQNNGV in the germline V gene. The CDR3 nucleotides are TGTGCCAGCAGCTTAGAAGTGGCGGGGGCTACAGATACGCAGTATTTT. As protein: CASSLEVAGATDTQYF.

The chain carries TRBV6-5 and TRBJ1-1; TRBD1 matches 7 bases. There are 14 residues in the CDR3. Trimming cost V 7 bases and J 3 bases; bases outside gene matches: 8. CDR1 MNHEY and CDR2 SVGAGI come from the germline V gene. CDR3 in amino acids: CASTFDRVHTEAFF. The CDR3 bases are TGTGCCAGCACCTTCGACAGGGTCCACACTGAAGCTTTCTTT.

The chain combines TRBV12-3 or TRBV12-4 with TRBJ2-3; D gene ambiguous. CDR3 length: 14 amino acids. V lost 8 bases to trimming and J lost 6 bases, with 18 bases between them. In DNA form, the CDR3 reads TGTGCCAGCGGAAATCGTGCCTCACTGGATACGCAGTATTTT. Protein sequence: CASGNRASLDTQYF.

The rearrangement joins TRBV7-2 to TRBJ2-1; D remains unclear. The V and J ends lost 6 bases and 5 bases respectively, with 17 bases between them. The CDR3 has 15 residues. Germline V CDR1 and CDR2: SGHTA, FQGNSA. The DNA of the CDR3 is TGTGCCAGCAGTCGCCAATTCAGTTGGGACAATGAGCAGTTCTTC. Amino acids: CASSRQFSWDNEQFF.

The chain combines TRBV29-1 with TRBJ2-7, with TRBD1 as a possible D gene (6 bases). In germline, CDR1 is SQVTM, CDR2 ANQGSEA. The V end was cut by 4 bases, the J end by 0 bases, with 13 bases between. CDR3 length: 14 residues. The CDR3, as DNA: TGCAGCGTTGGGAGTACAGGGACCTCCTACGAGCAGTACTTC. It encodes CSVGSTGTSYEQYF.

The rearrangement uses TRBV20-1 and TRBJ1-3, with 8 bases aligning to TRBD1. The V gene end was trimmed by 5 bases and the J gene end by 4 bases; junction bases not matched to a gene: 10. Germline V CDR1 and CDR2: DFQATT, SNEGSKA (reference sequence). The CDR3 length is 15 residues. CDR3 in DNA: TGCAGTGCTGGACAGGGTACGGGTGCGGGAAACACCATATATTTT. The encoded protein is CSAGQGTGAGNTIYF.

The CDR3 sequence is CASSRSGAENEKLFF. CDR3 DNA: TGTGCCAGCAGCCGCTCCGGGGCCGAGAATGAAAAACTGTTTTTT. The chain employs TRBV3-1 and TRBJ1-4, with a weak D call TRBD1 (5 bases). The CDR3 is 15 amino acids. The V end lost 4 bases, the J end lost 5 bases, and 14 bases lay between the germline ends. CDR1 LGHDT and CDR2 YNNKEL come from the germline V gene (reference sequence).

The chain employs TRBV9 and TRBJ1-1; D remains unclear. The CDR3 contains 15 residues. The germline V gene encodes CDR1 SGDLS and CDR2 YYNGEE. Trimming stripped 2 bases from V and 3 bases from J, with 14 bases between. The CDR3 DNA reads as TGTGCCAGCAGCGTCTTAGGCACAAGGGACACTGAAGCTTTCTTT. It translates to CASSVLGTRDTEAFF.

The chain combines TRBV5-1 with TRBJ2-3; no clear D gene. Trimming shortened V by 4 bases and J by 6 bases, and 6 bases separated the two germline ends. The CDR3 runs 11 residues. Germline CDR1 is SGHRS and CDR2 is YFSETQ. This chain's CDR3 is CASSDLDTQYF. The CDR3, as DNA: TGCGCCAGCAGCGATCTTGATACGCAGTATTTT.

V is TRBV6-6 and J is TRBJ1-4; possibly TRBD1 for D (5 bases). V was clipped by 8 bases and J by 8 bases, with 15 bases between them. The CDR3 consists of 13 residues. Germline V lookup: CDR1 MNHNY, CDR2 SVGAGI (reference sequence). The DNA of the CDR3 is TGTGCCAGCGCGCCCAGGGTAGGGGAAAAACTGTTTTTT. This codes for CASAPRVGEKLFF.

V and J are TRBV6-5 and TRBJ1-6; D unclear. The CDR3 consists of 13 residues. V lost 2 bases and J 9 bases, leaving 8 bases between the germline ends. From germline, CDR1 is MNHEY and CDR2 SVGAGI. CDR3 in amino acids: CASSYMVGSPLHF. The CDR3 DNA reads as TGTGCCAGCAGTTACATGGTGGGTTCACCCCTCCACTTT.

The chain employs TRBV10-3 and TRBJ1-1, with 7 bases lining up with TRBD1. The J segment lost 5 bases and the V segment lost 7 bases, leaving 13 bases of the junction unmatched. Germline CDR1 reads ENHRY; CDR2 reads SYGVKD. The CDR3 is 15 residues long. The CDR3 reads CAIKAGAGGRTEAFF. DNA for the CDR3: TGTGCCATCAAGGCGGGGGCAGGGGGGAGGACTGAAGCTTTCTTT.

The J gene is TRBJ2-1, the V gene TRBV7-9, with unresolved D. Germline assignment: CDR1 SEHNR and CDR2 FQNEAQ (reference sequence). Trimming took off 5 bases at V and 7 bases at J, with 6 bases between the two ends. The CDR3 loop spans 11 amino acids. CDR3 nucleotide sequence: TGTGCCAGCAGCCGCGCTAATGAGCAGTTCTTC. Translating it yields CASSRANEQFF.

CDR3 nucleotides: TGTGCCAGCAGCTACCGTCCGGACCCCGACACCGGGGAGCTGTTTTTT. Translation: CASSYRPDPDTGELFF. This chain joins TRBV5-6 and TRBJ2-2; D unclear. CDR1 and CDR2 (germline): SGHDT, YYEEEE. CDR3 length: 16 amino acids. The germline V and J ends were trimmed by 3 bases and 3 bases, with 15 bases remaining between them.

The chain couples TRBV5-1 to TRBJ1-2, with D hard to call. With 4 bases removed from V and 0 bases from J, the gap between germline ends came to 13 bases. The CDR3 is made up of 15 amino acids. CDR1 and CDR2 from the germline V gene are SGHRS and YFSETQ. The CDR3 protein is CASSVGSFTNYGYTF. In DNA form, the CDR3 reads TGCGCCAGCAGCGTGGGATCTTTTACTAACTATGGCTACACCTTC.

The gene calls are TRBV6-1 and TRBJ1-4, with TRBD1 as a possible D gene (5 bases). V lost 1 base, J lost 7 bases, and 13 bases lay in between. The CDR3 totals 15 residues. The germline V gene encodes CDR1 MNHNS and CDR2 SASEGT. The CDR3 sequence: CASSEVGTGLEKLFF. As DNA, the CDR3 is TGTGCCAGCAGTGAAGTTGGGACGGGGCTTGAAAAACTGTTTTTT.

V is TRBV9 and J is TRBJ2-2; TRBD1 might be the D (6 bases). The CDR3 length is 14 residues. In germline, CDR1 is SGDLS, CDR2 YYNGEE. V was clipped by 0 bases and J by 5 bases, with 8 bases between them. CDR3 amino acids: CASSVGGGTGELFF. The CDR3 DNA is TGTGCCAGCAGCGTAGGAGGGGGTACCGGGGAGCTGTTTTTT.

V is TRBV7-2 and J is TRBJ1-5, with D possibly being TRBD1 (5 bases). The CDR3 is 14 amino acids. The V gene lost 5 bases and the J gene lost 3 bases, with 11 bases spanning the gap. Germline CDR1 SGHTA, CDR2 FQGNSA. This chain's CDR3 is CASSQGITNQPQHF. The CDR3 nucleotides read TGTGCCAGCAGCCAGGGAATTACCAATCAGCCCCAGCATTTT.

The V and J genes are TRBV15 and TRBJ1-1; possible D gene TRBD1, 5 bases. Germline CDR1 LNHNV, CDR2 YYDKDF (reference sequence). V was trimmed by 0 bases and J by 0 bases, leaving 11 bases between them. The CDR3 contains 16 residues. Written as DNA, the CDR3 is TGTGCCACCAGCAGAGATACAATACAGGTGAACACTGAAGCTTTCTTT. Translated, it gives CATSRDTIQVNTEAFF.

The chain combines TRBV6-5 with TRBJ2-7, with TRBD1 identical over 8 bases. V was pared by 5 bases and J by 3 bases, with 9 bases of the junction left unmatched. Germline loops: CDR1 MNHEY, CDR2 SVGAGI. The CDR3 covers 15 residues. The CDR3 loop reads CASSGRGPTNYEQYF. DNA of the CDR3: TGTGCCAGCAGTGGCAGGGGGCCAACTAACTACGAGCAGTACTTC.